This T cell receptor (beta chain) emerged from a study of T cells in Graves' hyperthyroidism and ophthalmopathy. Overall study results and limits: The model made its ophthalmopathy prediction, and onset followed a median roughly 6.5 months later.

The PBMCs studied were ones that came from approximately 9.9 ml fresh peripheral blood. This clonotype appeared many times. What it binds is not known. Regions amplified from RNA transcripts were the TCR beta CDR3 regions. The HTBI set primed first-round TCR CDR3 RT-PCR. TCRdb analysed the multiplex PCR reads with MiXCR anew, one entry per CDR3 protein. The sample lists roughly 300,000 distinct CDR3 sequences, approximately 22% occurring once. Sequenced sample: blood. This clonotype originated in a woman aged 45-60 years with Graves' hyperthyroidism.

The DNA of the CDR3 is TGCAGTGCTTCGAAGCGGGGGGCCTACAATGAGCAGTTCTTC. Amino acids: CSASKRGAYNEQFF. V usage is TRBV20-1 and J usage is TRBJ2-1; TRBD2 aligns across 9 bases. Trimming took 5 bases from V and 2 from J; bases not matched to a gene: 4. This CDR3 has 14 residues. The germline V gene has CDR1 DFQATT and CDR2 SNEGSKA (reference sequence).